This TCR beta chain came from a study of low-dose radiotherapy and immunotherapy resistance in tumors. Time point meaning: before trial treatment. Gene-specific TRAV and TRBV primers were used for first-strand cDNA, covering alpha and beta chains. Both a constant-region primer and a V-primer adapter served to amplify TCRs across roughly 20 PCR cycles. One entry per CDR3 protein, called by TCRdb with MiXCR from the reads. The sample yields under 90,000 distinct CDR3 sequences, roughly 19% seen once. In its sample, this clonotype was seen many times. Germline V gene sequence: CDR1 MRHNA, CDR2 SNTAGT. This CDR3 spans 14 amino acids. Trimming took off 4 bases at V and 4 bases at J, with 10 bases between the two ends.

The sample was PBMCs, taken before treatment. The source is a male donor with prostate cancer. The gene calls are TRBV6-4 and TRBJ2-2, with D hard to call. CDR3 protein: CASSVSEGTGELFF. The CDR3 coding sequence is TGTGCCAGCAGTGTCAGCGAAGGCACCGGGGAGCTGTTTTTT.